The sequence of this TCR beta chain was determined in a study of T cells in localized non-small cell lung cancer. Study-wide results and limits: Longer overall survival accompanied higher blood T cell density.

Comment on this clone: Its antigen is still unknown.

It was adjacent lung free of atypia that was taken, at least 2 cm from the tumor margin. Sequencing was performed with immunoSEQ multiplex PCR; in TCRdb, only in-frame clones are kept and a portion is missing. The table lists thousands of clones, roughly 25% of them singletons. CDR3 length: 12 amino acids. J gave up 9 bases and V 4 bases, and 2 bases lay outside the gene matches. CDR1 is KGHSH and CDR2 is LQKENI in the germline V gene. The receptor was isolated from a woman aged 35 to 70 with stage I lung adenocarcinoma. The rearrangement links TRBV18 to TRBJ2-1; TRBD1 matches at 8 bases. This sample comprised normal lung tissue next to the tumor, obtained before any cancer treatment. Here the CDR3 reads CASSQTGAEQFF. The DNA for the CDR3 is TGTGCCAGCTCACAGACAGGGGCTGAGCAGTTCTTC.